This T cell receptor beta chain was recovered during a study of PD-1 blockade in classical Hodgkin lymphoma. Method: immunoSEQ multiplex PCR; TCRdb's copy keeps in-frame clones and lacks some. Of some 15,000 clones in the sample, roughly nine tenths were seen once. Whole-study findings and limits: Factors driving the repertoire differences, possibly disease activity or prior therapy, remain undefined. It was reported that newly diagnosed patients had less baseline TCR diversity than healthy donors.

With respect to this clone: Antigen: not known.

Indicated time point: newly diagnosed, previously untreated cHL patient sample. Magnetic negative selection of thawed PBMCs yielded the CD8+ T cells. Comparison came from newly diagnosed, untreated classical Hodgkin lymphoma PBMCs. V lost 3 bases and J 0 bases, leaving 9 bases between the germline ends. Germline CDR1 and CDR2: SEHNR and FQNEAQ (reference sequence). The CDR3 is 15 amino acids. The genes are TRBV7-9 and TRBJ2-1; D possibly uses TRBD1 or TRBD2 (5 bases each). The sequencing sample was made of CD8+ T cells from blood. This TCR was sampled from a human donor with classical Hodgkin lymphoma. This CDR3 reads CASSFFGGSYNEQFF. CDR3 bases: TGTGCCAGCAGCTTCTTTGGGGGCTCCTACAATGAGCAGTTCTTC.